Shown below are 15 T cell receptor beta chains from a single sample sequenced in a study of CD8+CD57+ T cells in acquired aplastic anemia. Template material for TCR beta VDJ and CDR3 profiling consisted of genomic DNA. TCRdb passed the reads through MiXCR, listing each CDR3 protein once. The sample carries over 100,000 distinct CDR3 sequences, less than 45% recorded once. Sample: sorted CD4+, CD8+, or CD8+CD57+ T cells (not recorded which) from PBMCs. The origin of the receptors is a human donor in good health, serving as a control.

The gene calls are TRBV18 and TRBJ1-1; D is possibly TRBD1 (5 bases). The germline CDR1 and CDR2 sequences are KGHSH and LQKENI. The V end was cut by 4 bases, the J end by 0 bases, with 18 bases between. The CDR3 runs 17 residues. CDR3 protein: CASSRGTGKGMNTEAFF. CDR3 in DNA: TGTGCCAGCTCACGCGGGACGGGTAAGGGCATGAACACTGAAGCTTTCTTT.

This clonotype was recorded at least ten times. V and J are TRBV9 and TRBJ2-1; weak D call: TRBD1 (6 bases). Germline V lookup: CDR1 SGDLS, CDR2 YYNGEE. There are 13 residues in the CDR3. Trimming took off 4 bases at V and 7 bases at J, with 12 bases between the two ends. In DNA, the CDR3 is TGTGCCAGCAGCCCCACAGGGTTGAATGAGCAGTTCTTC. It encodes CASSPTGLNEQFF.

This clonotype has at least ten counts. This chain uses TRBV19 with TRBJ2-1, with 11 bases that match TRBD2. Germline V gene data show CDR1 as LNHDA and CDR2 as SQIVND (reference sequence). After removal of 5 bases from V and 7 bases from J, the junction contained 10 bases not matched to a gene. This CDR3 comprises 16 residues. The CDR3 bases are TGTGCCAGTAGTCAGTCACTAGCGGGAGTTTGGAATGAGCAGTTCTTC. Protein product: CASSQSLAGVWNEQFF.

V gene TRBV2 combines with J gene TRBJ2-7, with TRBD2 matching 7 bases. The CDR3 extends over 20 amino acids. V trimming: 4 bases; J trimming: 0 bases; junction bases outside the gene matches: 21. Germline V CDR1 and CDR2: SNHLY, FYNNEI. CDR3 nucleotide sequence: TGTGCCAGCAGTGCGTTTGCATGCGGGGGTGCACCTCCGTGCTCCTACGAGCAGTACTTC. It codes for CASSAFACGGAPPCSYEQYF.

In this sample, this clonotype turned up many times. The chain recombines TRBV5-1 with TRBJ2-3; possible D gene TRBD2, 6 bases. From germline, CDR1 is SGHRS and CDR2 YFSETQ. The CDR3 covers 15 residues. The V and J ends lost 4 bases and 5 bases respectively, with 17 bases between them. The CDR3 nucleotides are TGCGCCAGCAGCCCGAGGGCTAGCGCGGGAGATACGCAGTATTTT. It translates to CASSPRASAGDTQYF.

The chain uses TRBV7-6 and TRBJ2-7; the D is unclear. V was clipped by 1 base and J by 5 bases, with 9 bases between them. This CDR3 is 13 amino acids long. From germline, CDR1 is SGHVS and CDR2 FNYEAQ. As DNA, the CDR3 is TGTGCCAGCAGCTTAGGTCAGGCGAACGAGCAGTACTTC. It is translated as CASSLGQANEQYF.

This clonotype was picked up many times. The chain employs TRBV20-1 and TRBJ1-4; D gene uncertain. CDR1 DFQATT and CDR2 SNEGSKA come from the germline V gene (reference sequence). The CDR3 consists of 12 residues. V was trimmed by 2 bases and J by 8 bases, leaving 9 bases between them. CDR3: CSARSGWEKLFF. In nucleotides, the CDR3 is TGCAGTGCTAGATCGGGCTGGGAAAAACTGTTTTTT.

The V gene is TRBV9, the J gene TRBJ2-5; no definite D call. Looked up from germline, CDR1 is SGDLS and CDR2 is YYNGEE. The CDR3 totals 13 residues. Deletions cut 0 bases from V and 1 base from J, with 4 bases between. In DNA, the CDR3 is TGTGCCAGCAGCGTAGATTCCCAAGAGACCCAGTACTTC. Translating it yields CASSVDSQETQYF. Combining the CDR3 with reference TRBV9 and TRBJ2-5 gives the whole variable domain DSGVTQTPKHLITATGQRVTLRCSPRSGDLSVYWYQQSLDQGLQFLIQYYNGEERAKGNILERFSAQQFPDLHSELNLSSLELGDSALYFCASSVDSQETQYFGPGTRLLVL.

To note about this clonotype: A read error is possible here, since a much larger clone lies one base away. This sequence joins TRBV12-5 and TRBJ2-3; 9 nucleotides line up with TRBD2. The germline V gene encodes CDR1 LGHNT and CDR2 FRNRAP. J gave up 4 bases and V 5 bases, and 10 bases lay outside the gene matches. CDR3 length equals 16 residues. CDR3 loop: CASGIGASGNPDTQYF. CDR3 bases: TGTGCTAGTGGTATCGGGGCTAGCGGGAATCCAGATACGCAGTATTTT.

In the case of this clonotype: A much more abundant neighbour one base away suggests this may be a read error. The J gene is TRBJ2-3, the V gene TRBV11-2; D is uncertain. CDR1 and CDR2 from the germline V gene are SGHAT and FQNNGV. The CDR3 runs to 15 residues. CDR3 DNA sequence: TGTGCCAGCAGCTTAGGTCGGCTTAGCACAGATACGCAGTGTTTT. Protein sequence: CASSLGRLSTDTQCF.

The gene calls are TRBV19 and TRBJ1-6; D unclear. The germline V gene encodes CDR1 LNHDA and CDR2 SQIVND (reference sequence). CDR3 length equals 15 residues. V was cut by 6 bases and J by 7 bases, with 16 bases left in between. The CDR3 spells CASRTTMDGNSPLHF. The CDR3 nucleotides read TGTGCCAGTAGGACTACGATGGATGGAAATTCACCCCTCCACTTT.

This rearrangement joins TRBV20-1 to TRBJ2-5; TRBD1 is a possible D gene (5 bases). V was shortened by 0 bases and J by 7 bases, with 18 bases between the two germline ends. The CDR3 totals 15 residues. The V gene's germline CDR1 is DFQATT and CDR2 SNEGSKA (reference sequence). CDR3 sequence reads: CSARDCRGSRGTQYF. CDR3 nucleotides: TGCAGTGCTAGAGATTGTAGGGGCAGCCGAGGGACCCAGTACTTC.

This clonotype came up many times. The chain links TRBV9 to TRBJ1-1, with 9 bases fitting TRBD1. Germline lookup yields CDR1 SGDLS and CDR2 YYNGEE. The CDR3 consists of 16 residues. The V gene end was trimmed by 3 bases and the J gene end by 0 bases; junction bases not matched to a gene: 6. The CDR3 region has the DNA TGTGCCAGCAGCGCCCGGGACAGGGCTATGAACACTGAAGCTTTCTTT. It codes for CASSARDRAMNTEAFF.

This clonotype showed up many times. One end of the junction does not line up with germline, which may come from a read error. The gene calls are TRBV4-2 and TRBJ2-7; D is unclear. This CDR3 comprises 13 residues. Germline CDR1 and CDR2: LGHNA and YNFKEQ. This CDR3 is CASSQTRVYEQYF. In DNA form, the CDR3 reads TGCGCCAGCAGCCAGACTCGGGTGTACGAGCAGTACTTC.

This clonotype was recorded many times. V usage is TRBV19 and J usage is TRBJ2-7; D call uncertain. The CDR3 spans 15 residues. Germline V gene sequence: CDR1 LNHDA, CDR2 SQIVND (reference sequence). V was clipped by 6 bases and J by 1 base, with 16 bases between them. The CDR3 region has the DNA TGTGCCAGTAGGTCCGGCGGAACCCTATCCTACGAGCAGTACTTC. Encoded protein: CASRSGGTLSYEQYF.